The present T cell receptor beta chain was sequenced within a study of shared clonotypes between healthy human individuals (TCRdb year 2020). Regarding the study in general: Three men and a couple of women, aged 18 to 49 years, made up the cohort. For each donor, CD4 naive and CD4 memory were each run on three plates, CD8 naive on two plates, and CD8 memory on one plate. To estimate repertoire size and how much clonotype sharing occurs between individuals, the study deeply sequenced the blood TCR repertoires of five healthy adults. Libraries were prepared and TCR repertoires were sequenced by different laboratories using diverse techniques, in order to increase sequencing depth and limit assay-specific biases. Per donor, leukapheresis produced somewhere between about 0.94 and 8.9 billion PBMCs.

TCR CDR3 regions were amplified from genomic DNA by multiplex PCR using the deep immunoSEQ assay. Extracted genomic DNA from each cell subset was distributed evenly across all wells of several immunoSEQ 96-well plates, and each plate was treated as a replicate. Each replicate PCR for sorted subsets received roughly 200 ng genomic DNA, equal to about 30,000 T cell genomes. Purified libraries were measured with a Qubit 3.0 fluorometer, size-checked on a Bioanalyzer 2100, and measured again with the KAPA Library Quantification kit. Every immunoSEQ 96-well plate was sequenced on a dedicated single-read 150-cycle Illumina NextSeq 550 flow cell. The paper's processing steps were these. Because the immunoSEQ output included only junctional sequences and no quality scores, the filtering could not be the same as the filtering used for full-length reads. To assign V/J genes and CDR3, sequences were annotated against IMGT germline references using PyIR, a Python wrapper for IgBLAST v1.9. Reads were filtered out if the reads had weak V/J assignments (E-value above 1e-6), no CDR3, stop codons, out-of-frame junctions, or ambiguous translated residues. V3J clonotypes were defined by identical inferred V gene, J gene, and CDR3 amino acid sequence. To compute the percentage overlap between repertoires, the number of shared unique clonotypes was divided by the size of the smaller repertoire. RTK rarefaction, the Chao1 estimator, and Recon v2.1 estimates of unobserved clonotypes were used to assess repertoire richness. Generation probabilities for all TCRbeta clonotypes obtained by the gDNA method from a few donors were computed using OLGA. TCRdb took over this immuneACCESS table, retaining in-frame rearrangements with V and J assigned. Such tables are incomplete; in checked studies, under half of the missing clones stem from an unresolved V gene, and the remainder is unexplained. D and trimming come from the DNA, and the V and J calls and clone size come from that table. The sample contains almost 700,000 clones, about 92% of them found a single time. 24% of the sample is held by the ten biggest clonotypes.

Reading the germline V gene (reference sequence) gives CDR1 SGHKS and CDR2 YYEKEE. Trimming removed 0 bases from V and 3 bases from J, leaving 13 bases between the germline ends. From its cysteine to its phenylalanine, the CDR3 spans 15 amino acids. Only the CDR3 portion is preserved as DNA: 45 bases, with reading frame beginning at the first base. The full study reports these points: Only blood was sampled, and tissue TCR repertoires likely differ from those in blood. Rarefaction of sorted-subset datasets indicated incomplete sequencing despite the large sequencing depth. The genetic and exposure-history diversity represented was limited by the small number of donors. Pairwise subsampling led to the expectation that sequencing depth would affect the degree of clonotype sharing among donors. Sharing across several donors was observed for around 4.8% of naive CD4, around 3.5% of naive CD8, about 2.3% of memory CD4, and 0.4% of memory CD8 clonotypes. Naive subsets generally had larger estimated clonotype richness than memory subsets did. Higher generation probabilities were observed for clonotypes shared by all four sorted-subset donors than for non-shared clonotypes.

CD8 naive samples were obtained by positive selection for CCR7 among CD45RO-negative cells, yielding a CD45RA+CCR7+ population from which TemRA cells were excluded. The donors were healthy, HIV-negative adults who had no recently reported acute infections or vaccinations. Every donor was a Caucasian adult living in Nashville, Tennessee, USA. Blood was collected by leukapheresis, and PBMCs were isolated by Ficoll-Histopaque density gradient centrifugation and then cryopreserved in liquid nitrogen vapor phase. Analytical flow cytometry was used to check the purity and quantity of each magnetically sorted T cell population. Genomic DNA was isolated from every sorted fraction and measured by UV absorbance on a Nanodrop 2000c. With respect to this clone: The clone's antigen remains unknown. Nothing much larger sits one base from this clone, and base qualities are not available.

This sequence uses TRBV5-5 and TRBJ2-7; the D gene lacks a confident call. The source is a man aged 25-45 years in good health. Material: naive CD8+ T cells sorted from blood. The cell subset or site label for this specimen denotes: CD45RA+CCR7+. The base sequence is TGTGCCAGCAGCTTGGCCGGGCTACCAGACTACGAGCAGTACTTC. Its translation reads: CASSLAGLPDYEQYF.